A single sample gave rise to the 16 T cell receptor beta chains below, sequenced in a study of blood T cell repertoires in COVID-19. Only in-frame clones appear in the TCRdb table, and some are missing; sequencing was by immunoSEQ multiplex PCR. Among about 160,000 clones, approximately 88% were seen once, and the ten largest hold less than 5%. The sample taken for sequencing was peripheral blood. The receptors here all came from a woman aged 55-69 years who had recovered from COVID-19.

J is TRBJ1-3 and V is TRBV12-3 or TRBV12-4; D not resolved. V gave up 4 bases and J gave up 0 bases, with 4 bases separating them. The CDR3 runs 13 residues. The CDR3: CASSYYSGNTIYF. DNA of the CDR3: TGTGCCAGCAGTTACTACTCTGGAAACACCATATATTTT.

This clone has just one count. V usage is TRBV3-1 (or the pseudogene TRBV3-2) and J usage is TRBJ2-7; D might be TRBD1 (5 bases). V was shortened by 6 bases and J by 4 bases, with 13 bases between the two germline ends. Germline CDR1 reads LGHDT; CDR2 reads YNNKEL (reference sequence). This CDR3 is built from 13 residues. The CDR3 nucleotides read TGTGCCAGCAGTCAGACAGCCCGGTACGAGCAGTACTTC. The encoded protein is CASSQTARYEQYF.

The V call is TRBV10-3, the J call TRBJ2-5, with 8 bases matching TRBD1. The J segment lost 0 bases and the V segment lost 4 bases, leaving 4 bases of the junction unmatched. The CDR3 sequence is 15 residues long. Germline V gene sequence: CDR1 ENHRY, CDR2 SYGVKD. The CDR3 is CAISAGGLNQETQYF. CDR3 nucleotides: TGTGCCATCAGTGCAGGGGGCCTCAACCAAGAGACCCAGTACTTC.

The chain has TRBV24-1 and TRBJ2-1; no clear D. The V gene lost 3 bases and the J gene lost 0 bases, with 11 bases spanning the gap. The CDR3 loop spans 16 amino acids. The germline V gene encodes CDR1 KGHDR and CDR2 SFDVKD. The CDR3 region is CATSDLSVSSYNEQFF. In DNA, the CDR3 is TGTGCCACCAGTGATCTTAGTGTTAGCTCCTACAATGAGCAGTTCTTC.

This chain uses TRBV6-5 with TRBJ1-2; no clear D gene. With 0 bases removed from V and 1 base from J, the gap between germline ends came to 12 bases. The CDR3 contains 16 residues. Germline CDR1 is MNHEY and CDR2 is SVGAGI. The CDR3 region is CASSYSKADNNYGYTF. The CDR3 nucleotides are TGTGCCAGCAGTTACTCGAAGGCCGACAATAACTATGGCTACACCTTC.

The genes are TRBV29-1 and TRBJ1-1; D remains unclear. Germline loops: CDR1 SQVTM, CDR2 ANQGSEA. With 5 bases removed from V and 0 bases from J, the gap between germline ends came to 7 bases. This CDR3 is built from 12 residues. The chain's CDR3 is CSVTAMNTEAFF. CDR3 sequence (DNA): TGCAGCGTTACAGCAATGAACACTGAAGCTTTCTTT.

The rearrangement uses TRBV6-6 and TRBJ2-7; 7 nucleotides agree with TRBD1. The trim removed 5 bases at V and 5 bases at J, leaving 21 bases unmatched. Germline CDR1 MNHNY, CDR2 SVGAGI (reference sequence). The CDR3 is 18 residues long. The CDR3 DNA is TGTGCCAGCAGTCTTTTGAACAGGGGCGCGTGCTGTCGGAACGAGCAGTACTTC. Translating it yields CASSLLNRGACCRNEQYF.

The chain has TRBV7-9 and TRBJ2-2; 9 nucleotides line up with TRBD1. V lost 5 bases, J lost 1 base, and 5 bases stayed unmatched. From germline, CDR1 is SEHNR and CDR2 FQNEAQ (reference sequence). CDR3 length equals 16 residues. CDR3 sequence (DNA): TGTGCCAGCAGCATCCGACAGGGGGTGAACACCGGGGAGCTGTTTTTT. The encoded protein is CASSIRQGVNTGELFF.

The chain combines TRBV18 with TRBJ1-1, with unresolved D. This CDR3 is built from 15 residues. V lost 3 bases and J 4 bases, leaving 15 bases between the germline ends. Germline V gene sequence: CDR1 KGHSH, CDR2 LQKENI. The CDR3 bases are TGTGCCAGCTCACCCGGGGATAGTGGGTTCACTGAAGCTTTCTTT. This codes for CASSPGDSGFTEAFF.

This clone has just one count. The V and J genes are TRBV2 and TRBJ1-1; D is uncertain. This CDR3 has 13 residues. The germline V and J ends were trimmed by 6 bases and 2 bases, with 10 bases remaining between them. Per the germline V gene, CDR1 is SNHLY and CDR2 is FYNNEI. This CDR3 reads CASSTQENTEAFF. The DNA of the CDR3 is TGTGCCAGCAGCACACAAGAAAACACTGAAGCTTTCTTT.

This clone was observed a handful of times. The junction does not match germline at one end; this may be a read error. The rearrangement links TRBV2 to TRBJ2-7; the match to TRBD1 covers 8 bases. The CDR3 has 11 amino acids. The V gene's germline CDR1 is SNHLY and CDR2 FYNNEI. The CDR3 nucleotides are TGTGCCAGCAGCCCGGACAGGGAGCTGTACTTC. This codes for CASSPDRELYF.

This clone was detected a few times. Other DNA sequences in this sample translate to the same CDR3. V is TRBV4-1 and J is TRBJ2-1; 8 nucleotides match TRBD1. The junction had 2 bases not matched to a gene; V was cut back by 0 bases and J by 4 bases. The CDR3 covers 15 residues. Germline lookup yields CDR1 MGHRA and CDR2 YSYEKL. In DNA, the CDR3 is TGCGCCAGCAGCCAAGATGGACAGGGATACAATGAGCAGTTCTTC. It codes for CASSQDGQGYNEQFF.

This chain links TRBV19 with TRBJ1-1; D might be TRBD1 (6 bases). Between the trimmed V and J ends, which lost 3 bases and 2 bases, there was a span of 13 bases. This CDR3 contains 15 residues. Germline V gene sequence: CDR1 LNHDA, CDR2 SQIVND (reference sequence). Here the CDR3 reads CASSIRTVTNTEAFF. The CDR3 DNA is TGTGCCAGTAGTATCCGGACAGTTACTAACACTGAAGCTTTCTTT.

This clone was detected a few times. This rearrangement joins TRBV30 to TRBJ2-4, with 8 nucleotides matching TRBD2. With 1 base clipped from V and 5 bases from J, the junction kept 10 bases outside the gene matches. The CDR3 extends over 16 amino acids. The germline CDR1 and CDR2 sequences are GTSNPN and SVGIG (reference sequence). The CDR3 spells CAWSALGGGMENIQYF. The CDR3 bases are TGTGCCTGGAGTGCCCTCGGGGGGGGCATGGAAAACATTCAGTACTTC.

This clone was seen more than once but under ten times. The V and J genes are TRBV6-5 and TRBJ1-1; D possibly corresponds to TRBD1 (6 bases). This CDR3 spans 12 amino acids. Germline V CDR1 and CDR2: MNHEY, SVGAGI. V lost 11 bases to trimming and J lost 4 bases, with 14 bases between them. The chain's CDR3 is CAVQGIGTEAFF. Here the CDR3 DNA reads TGTGCCGTACAGGGTATCGGCACTGAAGCTTTCTTT.

The J gene is TRBJ1-2, the V gene TRBV6-5; TRBD1 might be the D (5 bases). The CDR3 spans 14 residues. Trimming took 0 bases from V and 8 from J, leaving 13 bases between them. Germline CDR1 is MNHEY and CDR2 is SVGAGI. The CDR3 loop is CASSYSDKTRGYTF. The CDR3, as DNA: TGTGCCAGCAGTTACTCGGACAAAACCAGGGGCTACACCTTC.